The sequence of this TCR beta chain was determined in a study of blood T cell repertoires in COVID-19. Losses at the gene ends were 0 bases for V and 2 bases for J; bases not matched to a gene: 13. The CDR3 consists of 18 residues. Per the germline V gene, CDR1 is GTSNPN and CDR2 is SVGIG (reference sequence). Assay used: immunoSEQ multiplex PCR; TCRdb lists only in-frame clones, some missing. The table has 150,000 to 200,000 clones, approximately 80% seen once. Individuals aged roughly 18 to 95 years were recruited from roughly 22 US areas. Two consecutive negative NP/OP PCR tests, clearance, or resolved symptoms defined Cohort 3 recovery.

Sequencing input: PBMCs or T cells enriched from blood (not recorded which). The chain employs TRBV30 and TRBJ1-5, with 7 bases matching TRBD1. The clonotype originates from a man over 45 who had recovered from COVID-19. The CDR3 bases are TGTGCCTGGAGTGTGACCAGGGGGTTTAAACTCGGCAATCAGCCCCAGCATTTT. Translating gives CAWSVTRGFKLGNQPQHF.